This TCR beta chain is drawn from a study of molecular identifiers for immune sequencing clone quantification. About the study: Replicates split RNA from 20,000 or 100,000 naive CD8 cells five ways, and the researchers sequenced four portions.

In germline, CDR1 is DFQATT, CDR2 SNEGSKA (reference sequence). Germline trimming cut 3 bases from V and 8 bases from J; bases unmatched to any gene: 3. CDR3 length: 12 residues. With listed TCR primers and previously described methods, bulk TCR libraries were prepared. TCRdb ran MiXCR on the PCR reads and lists one entry per CDR3 protein. The table lists under 600,000 distinct CDR3 sequences, around 25% of them singletons. Worth noting for this clonotype: Its antigen is unknown.

Source material for naive CD8 libraries was about 17,000 to 1,100,000 sorted cells, with 10%, 30% or 50% RNA. Broader study findings: In CMV-specific effectors, clones above 20 copies held over 98% of molecules; naive, under 1%.

This receptor was taken from a human donor in good health. Some libraries in this study had Jurkat cell RNA spiked in. The sequenced sample was naive CD8+ T cells from blood, with Jurkat cell RNA spiked in. Subset: FACS-sorted CD8+CD4-CCR7+CD45RA+ naive T cells. The V gene is TRBV20-1, the J gene TRBJ2-1, with 8 positions matching TRBD2. CDR3 DNA: TGCAGTGCTAGCGGGAGGGCCCATGAGCAGTTCTTC. The encoded protein is CSASGRAHEQFF.